This TCR beta chain was recovered during a study of shared clonotypes between healthy human individuals (dated by TCRdb to 2018 to 2020). Concerning the study at large: The cohort included three men and a couple of women between 18 and 49 years of age. To estimate repertoire size and how much clonotype sharing occurs between individuals, the study deeply sequenced the blood TCR repertoires of about 5 healthy adults. To increase sequencing depth and limit assay-specific biases, TCR repertoire library preparation and sequencing were carried out by different laboratories using diverse techniques. Leukapheresis yielded between about 0.8 and 8.9 billion PBMCs per donor. Results and caveats for the whole study, not just this receptor: The small number of donors limited the genetic and exposure-history diversity represented. Pairwise subsampling indicated that sequencing depth was expected to affect the degree of clonotype sharing among donors. Only blood was sampled, and tissue TCR repertoires likely differ from those in blood.

A few counts support this clone. Its antigen target is currently unknown. Nothing much larger sits one base from this clone, and base qualities are not available. Using the deep immunoSEQ assay, TCR CDR3 regions were amplified from genomic DNA by multiplex PCR. For each cell subset, the extracted genomic DNA was distributed evenly across all wells of several immunoSEQ 96-well plates, and each plate served as one replicate. For unsorted PBMC, approximately 0.3 ug genomic DNA, equal to about 30,000 T cell genomes, was loaded into each replicate PCR. Ten immunoSEQ deep assay plates were used to sequence unsorted PBMC genomic DNA. Purified libraries were quantified with a Qubit 3.0 fluorometer, sized on a Bioanalyzer 2100, and re-quantified with the KAPA Library Quantification kit. Each immunoSEQ 96-well plate was sequenced on its own single-read 150-cycle Illumina NextSeq 550 flow cell. On the authors' methods: The immunoSEQ output contained only junctional sequences without quality scores, so filtering could not match that applied to full-length reads. To assign V/J genes and CDR3, sequences were annotated using PyIR, a Python wrapper for IgBLAST v1.9, with IMGT germline references. Reads were filtered out if the reads had weak V/J assignments (E-value above 1e-6), no CDR3, stop codons, out-of-frame junctions, or ambiguous translated residues. A V3J clonotype was defined by an identical inferred V gene, J gene, and CDR3 amino acid sequence. The percentage overlap between two repertoires was calculated by dividing the number of shared unique clonotypes by the size of the smaller repertoire. Three approaches were used to assess repertoire richness: RTK rarefaction, the Chao1 estimator, and Recon v2.1 estimates of unobserved clonotypes. Sourced from immuneACCESS, this table was stored by TCRdb with only in-frame sequences that have V and J called. A share of the clones is absent; for the studies checked, an unresolved V gene accounts for under half, and the remainder has no known explanation. V and J calls and clone size come straight from that table; D and trimming were deduced from the DNA. This sample comprises around 450,000 clones, 79% of them detected only once. Less than 15% of the sample goes to the ten largest clones.

The donors were healthy, HIV-negative adults who had no recently reported acute infections or vaccinations. Only Caucasian adults living in Nashville, Tennessee, USA were represented among the donors. For unsorted samples, about 90 million PBMCs were counted and genomic DNA was extracted with the QIAamp DNA Blood Mini kit. Blood was collected by leukapheresis, and PBMCs were isolated by Ficoll-Histopaque density gradient centrifugation and then cryopreserved in liquid nitrogen vapor phase. The CDR3 has 24 amino acids, counting the end cysteine and phenylalanine. Of all the DNA, just the CDR3 is kept, 72 bases in frame from base 1. CDR1 and CDR2 are read off the germline V gene as MDHEN and SYDVKM. V is reduced by 5 bases and J by 0 bases, leaving a spacing of 41 bases between them.

This sequence was found in a woman in her 40s in good health. Some clones in this sample may be carry-over from other donors' samples. The specimen was PBMCs. Recombination connected TRBV28 to TRBJ2-7, with TRBD2 tentatively as D gene (7 bases match). DNA sequence: TGTGCCAGCAGTCCGCTATTCTCCGTTAGGGGGGGGAGGACTGGACGGAAAAGCTCCTACGAGCAGTACTTC. This translates into CASSPLFSVRGGRTGRKSSYEQYF. Beyond the CDR3, the reference TRBV28 and TRBJ2-7 genes provide the residues; the full variable domain reads: DVKVTQSSRYLVKRTGEKVFLECVQDMDHENMFWYRQDPGLGLRLIYFSYDVKMKEKGDIPEGYSVSREKKERFSLILESASTNQTSMYLCASSPLFSVRGGRTGRKSSYEQYFGPGTRLTVT.